This T cell receptor beta chain stems from a study of cytomegalovirus exposure and HLA in healthy donors. Study-level points and caveats: A classifier reportedly called cytomegalovirus status with high sensitivity and specificity.

Amplification used 60 Vbeta primers and 13 Jbeta primers. Clones were sequenced by immunoSEQ multiplex PCR, and TCRdb holds only the in-frame ones, with some missing. The sample has 99,000 or so clones; 60% to 80% are singletons. Concerning this clone: Its antigen is as yet unknown.

The receptor's source is a man between 60 and 70 years old in good health and CMV-seropositive. The sequencing sample was made of PBMCs.

This chain's CDR3 is CASRGGASNEKLFF. DNA for the CDR3: TGCGCCAGCAGAGGGGGGGCTTCTAATGAAAAACTGTTTTTT. V usage is TRBV5-1 and J usage is TRBJ1-4, with D possibly TRBD1 on 6 matching bases. Trimming shortened V by 5 bases and J by 3 bases, and 11 bases separated the two germline ends. The CDR3 spans 14 residues. Germline CDR1 and CDR2: SGHRS and YFSETQ.